A selection of T cell receptor beta chains follows, all from one sample in a study of response to subunit inactivated influenza vaccine. MiXCR, run by TCRdb on the RT-PCR reads, gives a single entry per CDR3 protein. The sample carries 500,000 to 600,000 distinct CDR3 sequences, 12% recorded once. Sequencing was performed on PBMCs from blood, taken on the day of vaccination. Receptor source: a man between 50 and 59 years old who received an inactivated influenza vaccine. Each CDR3 is given with its conserved first and last residue. The D gene is left open where the match is weak. Clone size is shown for a subset of rows, as once, few, many or a class of expanded clone.

clone size	V gene	D gene	CDR3 length	J gene	CDR3 DNA	CDR3 protein
-	TRBV28	-	14	TRBJ1-5	TGTGCCAGCAGTTTCAAACTAATCACAGGGCCCCAGCATTTT	CASSFKLITGPQHF
-	TRBV5-1	-	14	TRBJ2-1	TGCGCCAGCAGCTTGCGGGGGCCCGACAATGAGCAGTTCTTC	CASSLRGPDNEQFF
-	TRBV20-1	-	14	TRBJ2-4	TGCAGTGCTAGGGGGGGACTAGCCAAAAACATTCAGTACTTC	CSARGGLAKNIQYF
-	TRBV10-3	TRBD1	12	TRBJ1-1	TGTGCCACCGGGACAGGGGGGGCTGAAGCTTTCTTT	CATGTGGAEAFF
many	TRBV27	-	14	TRBJ1-1	TGTGCCAGCAGTTTAAGTCGGCGGGGCACTGAAGCTTTCTTT	CASSLSRRGTEAFF
few	TRBV29-1	TRBD2	14	TRBJ2-7	TGCAGCGTTGAGGAGACTAGCGGGAGTTACGAGCAGTACTTC	CSVEETSGSYEQYF
many	TRBV5-8	-	14	TRBJ1-1	TGTGCCAGCAGCTTGGCCCAGGGGTACGCTGAAGCTTTCTTT	CASSLAQGYAEAFF
few	TRBV20-1	TRBD2	15	TRBJ2-1	TGCAGTGCTAGAGATTACGCTAGCGGGAGTACTGAGCAGTTCTTC	CSARDYASGSTEQFF
-	TRBV29-1	-	15	TRBJ2-3	TGCAGCGTTGAAGATATTTGGCCCGGGAGAGATACGCAGTATTTT	CSVEDIWPGRDTQYF
few	TRBV30	-	11	TRBJ1-1	TGTGCCTGGAGTTGGAGCACTGAAGCTTTCTTT	CAWSWSTEAFF
few	TRBV9	-	15	TRBJ2-5	TGTGCCAGCAGCGTAGCTTCGGGGAGATGGGAGACCCAGTACTTC	CASSVASGRWETQYF
few	TRBV6-5	-	17	TRBJ1-5	TGTGCCAGCAGTTACTCGATGGGACACTTTAGCAATCAGCCCCAGCATTTT	CASSYSMGHFSNQPQHF
-	TRBV5-1	-	14	TRBJ1-6	TGCGCCAGCAGCCCGGGACACGGTAACTCACCCCTCCACTTT	CASSPGHGNSPLHF
many	TRBV27	TRBD2	14	TRBJ2-5	TGTGCCAGCAGTTTAAACGGGGGGACAGAGACCCAGTACTTC	CASSLNGGTETQYF
many	TRBV7-2	TRBD2	15	TRBJ2-1	TGTGCCAGCAGCACGGGACTAGCGCCCGGGAGTGAGCAGTTCTTC	CASSTGLAPGSEQFF
few	TRBV20-1	TRBD1	13	TRBJ1-1	TGCAGTGCTAGCCAGGGGGCGCGAACTGAAGCTTTCTTT	CSASQGARTEAFF